This section outlines one T cell receptor (beta chain) sequence together with its context. These data come from a study of cytomegalovirus exposure and HLA in healthy donors. The germline CDR1 and CDR2 sequences are SGHRS and YFSETQ. The CDR3 contains 15 residues. Trimming pared 4 bases from V and 2 bases from J, leaving 14 bases between. The PCR employed 60 Vbeta primers together with 13 Jbeta primers. Profiling relied on immunoSEQ multiplex PCR, and the TCRdb table lists in-frame clones only, not all of them. In the table there are roughly 180,000 clones, about four fifths of which are singletons. The rearrangement joins TRBV5-1 to TRBJ2-3; weak D call: TRBD2 (6 bases). The sample consisted of PBMCs. The sequence derives from a girl between 10 and 17 years old in good health and CMV-seropositive. This CDR3 reads CASSRAGTLTDTQYF. The CDR3 bases are TGCGCCAGCAGCCGCGCCGGGACTCTCACAGATACGCAGTATTTT. Full variable domain (remainder filled in from reference TRBV5-1 and TRBJ2-3): KAGVTQTPRYLIKTRGQQVTLSCSPISGHRSVSWYQQTPGQGLQFLFEYFSETQRNKGNFPGRFSGRQFSNSRSEMNVSTLELGDSALYLCASSRAGTLTDTQYFGPGTRLTVL.